This T cell receptor (beta chain) is drawn from a study of blood T cell repertoires in COVID-19. Study details: T cells, B-cell-depleted T cells, or PBMCs supplied cDNA or gDNA.

Germline loops: CDR1 SQVTM, CDR2 ANQGSEA. The CDR3 covers 14 residues. The V and J ends lost 6 bases and 3 bases, in that order; junction bases with no gene match: 5. In the original processing: Reference gene primers were amplified, and this amplification served to estimate nucleated cell counts. TCRdb keeps only in-frame clones here, not all; method: immunoSEQ multiplex PCR. Clone size and the V and J calls come from that table; the DNA yielded D and trimming. Found here are some 250,000 clones, 70% to 90% of them singletons; the top ten hold over 6%. The chain joins TRBV29-1 to TRBJ2-1; 10 nucleotides line up with TRBD2. The sequence came from a woman between 65 and 79 years old with active or convalescent COVID-19. Sequencing was done on a sample of peripheral blood. The CDR3 nucleotides read TGCAGCGTAGCGGGGGGGCTCCACTACAATGAGCAGTTCTTC. It specifies CSVAGGLHYNEQFF.